This T cell receptor (beta chain) emerged from a study of post-analysis software for immune sequencing data. Study results and limitations: Controls had lower frequencies than patients of about five TRBV segments, which included TRBV5-6, TRBV5-1 and TRBV20-1. Those with multiple sclerosis, the patient group, showed significantly lower normalized Chao1 diversity than controls.

In the case of this clonotype: Antigen: not known.

The germline gives CDR1 SNHLY, CDR2 FYNNEI. The V and J ends lost 0 bases and 4 bases respectively, with 12 bases between them. The length of the CDR3 is 15 residues. Unique molecular identifiers were carried by the TCR beta cDNA libraries. TCRdb re-derived calls from the PCR reads in MiXCR, one entry per CDR3 protein. The data hold about 760,000 distinct CDR3 sequences, with about 27% observed a single time. The sequence was collected from a girl between 10 and 17 years old with multiple sclerosis. Sequenced: blood. The rearrangement uses TRBV2 and TRBJ1-1; the D gene is possibly TRBD1 (5 bases). CDR3 residues: CASSEAGASGTEAFF. The CDR3 DNA sequence: TGTGCCAGCAGTGAAGCTGGGGCTTCAGGCACTGAAGCTTTCTTT. Complete variable domain (other parts from reference TRBV2 and TRBJ1-1): EPEVTQTPSHQVTQMGQEVILRCVPISNHLYFYWYRQILGQKVEFLVSFYNNEISEKSEIFDDQFSVERPDGSNFTLKIRSTKLEDSAMYFCASSEAGASGTEAFFGQGTRLTVV.